This passage covers 19 T cell receptor beta chains from one sample sequenced in a study of T cells in Graves' hyperthyroidism and ophthalmopathy. RNA transcripts were the template for amplifying TCR beta CDR3 regions. The TCR CDR3 first-round RT-PCR relied on the HTBI primer set. Each CDR3 protein gets one entry after TCRdb re-called the multiplex PCR reads with MiXCR. The sample contains about 420,000 distinct CDR3 sequences, approximately 14% of which appear only once. The sample taken for sequencing was blood. The receptors were sampled from a woman aged 18-35 years with Graves' hyperthyroidism.

The chain recombines TRBV12-3 or TRBV12-4 with TRBJ2-3; D not certain. The CDR3 extends over 14 amino acids. V was cut by 6 bases and J by 2 bases, with 12 bases left in between. The CDR3 nucleotides are TGTGCCAGCAGACAAAATGGGAACACAGATACGCAGTATTTT. It specifies CASRQNGNTDTQYF.

This clonotype was counted at least ten times. This chain uses TRBV15 with TRBJ2-1; D not resolved. V lost 1 base to trimming and J lost 6 bases, with 4 bases between them. Germline-derived CDR1 and CDR2 are LNHNV and YYDKDF (reference sequence). The CDR3 has 12 residues. The CDR3 loop reads CATSRVSNEQFF. CDR3 nucleotides: TGTGCCACCAGCAGAGTGTCCAATGAGCAGTTCTTC.

The chain combines TRBV18 with TRBJ2-6, with D hard to call. Germline CDR1 is KGHSH and CDR2 is LQKENI. The CDR3 is made up of 16 amino acids. The germline V and J ends were trimmed by 5 bases and 2 bases, with 13 bases remaining between them. The CDR3 sequence is CASSVLIVPGANVLTF. The CDR3 nucleotides are TGTGCCAGCTCAGTCCTGATTGTCCCTGGGGCCAACGTCCTGACTTTC. Together with reference TRBV18 and TRBJ2-6, the CDR3 gives the full variable domain: NAGVMQNPRHLVRRRGQEARLRCSPMKGHSHVYWYRQLPEEGLKFMVYLQKENIIDESGMPKERFSAEFPKEGPSILRIQQVVRGDSAAYFCASSVLIVPGANVLTFGAGSRLTVL.

The sample holds many counts of this clonotype. The genes are TRBV28 and TRBJ2-7, with 7 bases lining up with TRBD1. Germline CDR1 reads MDHEN; CDR2 reads SYDVKM. V lost 6 bases to trimming and J lost 4 bases; unmatched junction nucleotides: 3. This CDR3 spans 12 amino acids. CDR3 sequence reads: CASSRGQYEQYF. The DNA of the CDR3 is TGTGCCAGCAGCCGGGGACAGTACGAGCAGTACTTC. The full variable domain, with the rest looked up from reference TRBV28 and TRBJ2-7, is DVKVTQSSRYLVKRTGEKVFLECVQDMDHENMFWYRQDPGLGLRLIYFSYDVKMKEKGDIPEGYSVSREKKERFSLILESASTNQTSMYLCASSRGQYEQYFGPGTRLTVT.

This rearrangement joins TRBV7-9 to TRBJ1-2, with D possibly TRBD1 on 5 matching bases. The CDR3 contains 12 residues. Trimming removed 4 bases from V and 4 bases from J, with 7 bases in between. CDR1 is SEHNR and CDR2 is FQNEAQ in the germline V gene (reference sequence). The CDR3 is CASSSGLYGYTF. In DNA form, the CDR3 reads TGTGCCAGCAGCTCAGGGCTCTATGGCTACACCTTC.

The sample holds many counts of this clonotype. The chain links TRBV3-1 to TRBJ1-2; D is uncertain. Germline CDR1 is LGHDT and CDR2 is YNNKEL (reference sequence). V lost 0 bases, J lost 3 bases, and 11 bases lay in between. The CDR3 length is 15 residues. The CDR3 loop is CASSQDRNSYYGYTF. The CDR3 DNA reads TGTGCCAGCAGCCAAGATAGGAACAGCTACTATGGCTACACCTTC.

This clonotype appeared many times. This chain links TRBV19 with TRBJ1-1; weak D call: TRBD1 (5 bases). There are 15 residues in the CDR3. Deletions cut 8 bases from V and 0 bases from J, with 16 bases between. Germline loops: CDR1 LNHDA, CDR2 SQIVND (reference sequence). The CDR3 bases are TGTGCCAGTGCGGGGGAAGGGGCGATGAACACTGAAGCTTTCTTT. Protein: CASAGEGAMNTEAFF. Supplemented by reference TRBV19 and TRBJ1-1, the full variable domain reads DGGITQSPKYLFRKEGQNVTLSCEQNLNHDAMYWYRQDPGQGLRLIYYSQIVNDFQKGDIAEGYSVSREKKESFPLTVTSAQKNPTAFYLCASAGEGAMNTEAFFGQGTRLTVV.

This clonotype was counted at least ten times. This rearrangement joins TRBV2 to TRBJ2-2, with D perhaps given as TRBD1 or TRBD2 (5 bases each). Trimming removed 6 bases at V and 1 base at J, with 9 bases between. The CDR3 sequence is 14 residues long. Germline CDR1 is SNHLY and CDR2 is FYNNEI. Here the CDR3 reads CASRRDGNTGELFF. The CDR3 DNA reads as TGTGCCAGCAGAAGGGACGGGAACACCGGGGAGCTGTTTTTT.

This clonotype was recorded at least ten times. V gene TRBV12-3 or TRBV12-4 combines with J gene TRBJ2-1; D is undetermined. The CDR3 totals 14 residues. Trimming removed 6 bases from V and 8 bases from J, with 17 bases in between. The CDR3 reads CASSSAPIRDEQFF. CDR3 DNA: TGTGCCAGCAGCTCTGCCCCTATAAGGGATGAGCAGTTCTTC.

This clonotype appeared many times. This chain links TRBV7-9 with TRBJ2-3; D gene unclear. Germline-derived CDR1 and CDR2 are SEHNR and FQNEAQ (reference sequence). Between the trimmed V and J ends, which lost 6 bases and 4 bases, there was a span of 8 bases. This CDR3 has 12 residues. This CDR3 is CASSQGSDTQYF. The CDR3 DNA sequence: TGTGCCAGCAGTCAAGGGTCAGATACGCAGTATTTT.

This clonotype has at least ten counts. The chain links TRBV5-6 to TRBJ1-2; D may be TRBD1 (5 bases). The CDR3 covers 14 residues. The germline V gene encodes CDR1 SGHDT and CDR2 YYEEEE. The V end was cut by 4 bases, the J end by 5 bases, with 15 bases between. CDR3 protein: CASSKDGGLYGYTF. Written as DNA, the CDR3 is TGTGCCAGCAGCAAGGATGGGGGGTTGTATGGCTACACCTTC. Looking up the rest from reference TRBV5-6 and TRBJ1-2 gives the full variable domain: DAGVTQSPTHLIKTRGQQVTLRCSPKSGHDTVSWYQQALGQGPQFIFQYYEEEERQRGNFPDRFSGHQFPNYSSELNVNALLLGDSALYLCASSKDGGLYGYTFGSGTRLTVV.

This chain connects TRBV29-1 to TRBJ1-1, with 9 bases matching TRBD1. CDR1 is SQVTM, CDR2 ANQGSEA, per germline. This CDR3 is built from 13 residues. Unmatched junction bases numbered 8, after V lost 6 bases and J lost 6 bases. As DNA, the CDR3 is TGCAGCGTGAGGGGACAGGGAGCGTCTGAAGCTTTCTTT. It codes for CSVRGQGASEAFF.

There are a few counts of this clonotype. The gene calls are TRBV6-1 and TRBJ2-5; 14 bases are a match to TRBD2. The CDR3 sequence is 16 residues long. J lost 5 bases, V lost 3 bases, and 5 bases had no gene match. The germline CDR1 and CDR2 sequences are MNHNS and SASEGT. CDR3 coding DNA: TGTGCCAGCAGTGATGGACTAGCGGGGGGCGCGGAGACCCAGTACTTC. This sequence encodes CASSDGLAGGAETQYF.

This clonotype was detected many times. V is TRBV20-1 and J is TRBJ2-2, with 7 bases matching TRBD2. The CDR3 totals 16 residues. Germline loops: CDR1 DFQATT, CDR2 SNEGSKA (reference sequence). V dropped 0 bases and J dropped 3; count of bases not matched to a gene: 7. CDR3 amino acids: CSARDWASGDTGELFF. The CDR3 bases are TGCAGTGCTAGAGATTGGGCCAGCGGGGACACCGGGGAGCTGTTTTTT.

To note about this clonotype: Lacking the conserved final phenylalanine or tryptophan, this CDR3 likely reflects a read error. The chain has TRBV12-3 or TRBV12-4 and TRBJ1-2; D gene unclear. This CDR3 is 14 amino acids long. The germline V and J ends were trimmed by 4 bases and 8 bases, with 17 bases remaining between them. The chain's CDR3 is CASSYSGLSDGYTL. The CDR3 DNA sequence: TGTGCCAGCAGTTACTCAGGACTGTCGGACGGCTACACCCTC.

This clonotype was recorded many times. The CDR3: CASSHVVRGTSGANVLTF. CDR3 sequence (DNA): TGTGCCAGCAGCCACGTAGTCAGGGGGACCTCTGGGGCCAACGTCCTGACTTTC. V usage is TRBV3-1 and J usage is TRBJ2-6; 7 bases line up with TRBD1. The CDR3 is 18 residues long. Germline loops: CDR1 LGHDT, CDR2 YNNKEL (reference sequence). Trimming removed 3 bases from V and 0 bases from J; junction bases left unmatched: 8.

A few counts support this clonotype. This sequence joins TRBV7-9 and TRBJ1-4; D is ambiguous. Germline CDR1 is SEHNR and CDR2 is FQNEAQ (reference sequence). V was clipped by 2 bases and J by 4 bases, with 5 bases between them. The CDR3 contains 13 residues. CDR3 region: CASSLQDNEKLFF. In DNA form, the CDR3 reads TGTGCCAGCAGCTTACAGGATAATGAAAAACTGTTTTTT.

This rearrangement joins TRBV12-3 or TRBV12-4 to TRBJ1-2; D not certain. Trimming shortened V by 5 bases and J by 8 bases, and 15 bases separated the two germline ends. There are 13 residues in the CDR3. The chain's CDR3 is CASSLLRGLGYTF. As DNA, the CDR3 is TGTGCCAGCAGTCTCCTCCGGGGTTTAGGCTACACCTTC.

In its sample, this clonotype was seen many times. The chain recombines TRBV7-2 with TRBJ1-2; tentatively, D is TRBD1 (6 bases). Germline assignment: CDR1 SGHTA and CDR2 FQGNSA. The germline V and J ends were trimmed by 5 bases and 6 bases, with 25 bases remaining between them. The CDR3 is made up of 17 amino acids. The CDR3 coding sequence is TGTGCCAGCAGCATACGGTGGGACACAGGTGGAGTGGATGGCTACACCTTC. It codes for CASSIRWDTGGVDGYTF. Full variable domain (missing parts from reference TRBV7-2 and TRBJ1-2): GAGVSQSPSNKVTEKGKDVELRCDPISGHTALYWYRQSLGQGLEFLIYFQGNSAPDKSGLPSDRFSAERTGGSVSTLTIQRTQQEDSAVYLCASSIRWDTGGVDGYTFGSGTRLTVV.